This TCR beta chain was retrieved from a study of T cells in Graves' hyperthyroidism and ophthalmopathy. V lost 4 bases, J lost 3 bases, and 9 bases stayed unmatched. This CDR3 is 15 amino acids long. Germline V lookup: CDR1 MNHEY, CDR2 SMNVEV (reference sequence). Researchers amplified the TCR beta CDR3 regions from RNA transcripts. The HTBI primer set was used in a first-round RT-PCR of the TCR CDR3. TCRdb passed the multiplex PCR reads through MiXCR, listing each CDR3 protein once. The data contain around 500,000 distinct CDR3 sequences, roughly 16% of them seen just once; the ten biggest clones take up 25% to 30%.

The sequence derives from a woman aged 25 to 45 with Graves' ophthalmopathy. The chain recombines TRBV27 with TRBJ2-7; 7 nucleotides line up with TRBD2. Sequencing input: blood. The CDR3 loop is CASSSPGGSRYEQYF. CDR3 in DNA: TGTGCCAGCAGTTCTCCGGGCGGGAGTCGCTACGAGCAGTACTTC.